The clone carrying this TCR beta chain was seen only once. The data stem from a study of OX40 agonist ivuxolimab in advanced cancers. The CDR3 totals 16 residues. CDR1 and CDR2 from the germline V gene are SGDLS and YYNGEE. With 0 bases clipped from V and 1 base from J, the junction kept 2 bases outside the gene matches. The protocol was immunoSEQ multiplex PCR, while the TCRdb copy is restricted to in-frame clones and leaves out a portion. The table lists tens of thousands of clones, about nine tenths of them singletons. The J gene is TRBJ2-5, the V gene TRBV9; TRBD2 matches 11 bases. The sequenced sample was CD4+ or CD8+ T cells sorted from blood, obtained in a trial of the OX40 agonist ivuxolimab. This receptor was identified in an adult with an advanced solid tumor such as melanoma, head and neck, liver or kidney cancer. The CDR3 bases are TGTGCCAGCAGCGTAGATACTAGCGGGGGCCAAGAGACCCAGTACTTC. It codes for CASSVDTSGGQETQYF.